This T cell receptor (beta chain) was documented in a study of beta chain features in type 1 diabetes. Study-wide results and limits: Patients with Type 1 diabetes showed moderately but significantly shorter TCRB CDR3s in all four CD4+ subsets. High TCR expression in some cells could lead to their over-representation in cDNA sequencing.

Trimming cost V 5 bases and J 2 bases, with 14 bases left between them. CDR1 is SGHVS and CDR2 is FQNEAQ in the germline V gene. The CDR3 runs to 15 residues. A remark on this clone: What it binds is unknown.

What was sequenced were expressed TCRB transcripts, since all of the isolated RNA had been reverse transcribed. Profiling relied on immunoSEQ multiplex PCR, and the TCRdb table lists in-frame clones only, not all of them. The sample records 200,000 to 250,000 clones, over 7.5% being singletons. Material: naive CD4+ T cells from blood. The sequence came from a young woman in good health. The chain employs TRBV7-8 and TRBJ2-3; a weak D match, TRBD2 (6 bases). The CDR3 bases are TGTGCCAGCAGCGCGGGACGTCAATACACAGATACGCAGTATTTT. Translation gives CASSAGRQYTDTQYF.